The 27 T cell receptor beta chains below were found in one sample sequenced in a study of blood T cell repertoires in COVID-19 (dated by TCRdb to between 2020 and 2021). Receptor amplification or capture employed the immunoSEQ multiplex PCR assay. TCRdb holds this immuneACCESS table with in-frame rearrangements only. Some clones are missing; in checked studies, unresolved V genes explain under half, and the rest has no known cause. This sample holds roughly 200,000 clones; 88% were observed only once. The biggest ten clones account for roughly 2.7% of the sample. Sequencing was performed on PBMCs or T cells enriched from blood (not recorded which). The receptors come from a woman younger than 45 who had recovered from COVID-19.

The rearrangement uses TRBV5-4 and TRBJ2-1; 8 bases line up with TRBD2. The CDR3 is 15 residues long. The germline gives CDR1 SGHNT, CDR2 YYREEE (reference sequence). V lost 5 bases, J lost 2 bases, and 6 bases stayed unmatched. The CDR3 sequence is CASSSSGGPYNEQFF. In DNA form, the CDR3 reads TGTGCCAGCAGTTCGAGCGGGGGCCCCTACAATGAGCAGTTCTTC.

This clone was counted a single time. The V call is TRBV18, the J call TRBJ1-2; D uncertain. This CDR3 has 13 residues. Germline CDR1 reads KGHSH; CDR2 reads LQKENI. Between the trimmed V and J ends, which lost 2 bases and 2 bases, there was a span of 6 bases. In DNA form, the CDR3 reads TGTGCCAGCTCACCAGAGGGCAACTATGGCTACACCTTC. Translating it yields CASSPEGNYGYTF.

The CDR3, as DNA: TGTGCCAGCGCGAGGGATCGGGAAGCTTTCTTT. Translating gives CASARDREAFF. This chain joins TRBV7-9 and TRBJ1-1; D not resolved. Germline V gene sequence: CDR1 SEHNR, CDR2 FQNEAQ (reference sequence). There are 11 residues in the CDR3. Trimming shortened V by 8 bases and J by 8 bases, and 12 bases separated the two germline ends.

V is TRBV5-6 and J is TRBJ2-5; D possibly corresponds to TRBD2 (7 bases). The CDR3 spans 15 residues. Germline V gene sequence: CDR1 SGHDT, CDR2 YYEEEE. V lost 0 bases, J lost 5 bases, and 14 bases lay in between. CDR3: CASSLDRGAGETQYF. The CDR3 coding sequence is TGTGCCAGCAGCTTGGATCGGGGGGCAGGGGAGACCCAGTACTTC. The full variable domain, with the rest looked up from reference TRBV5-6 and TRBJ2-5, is DAGVTQSPTHLIKTRGQQVTLRCSPKSGHDTVSWYQQALGQGPQFIFQYYEEEERQRGNFPDRFSGHQFPNYSSELNVNALLLGDSALYLCASSLDRGAGETQYFGPGTRLLVL.

CDR3 nucleotides: TGTGCCAGCAGCCCCTTAGCGTTTGAAGCTTTCTTT. It yields the protein CASSPLAFEAFF. The chain recombines TRBV14 with TRBJ1-1; no reliable D call. This CDR3 is 12 amino acids long. V was clipped by 4 bases and J by 7 bases, with 10 bases between them. CDR1 is SGHDN, CDR2 FVKESK, per germline.

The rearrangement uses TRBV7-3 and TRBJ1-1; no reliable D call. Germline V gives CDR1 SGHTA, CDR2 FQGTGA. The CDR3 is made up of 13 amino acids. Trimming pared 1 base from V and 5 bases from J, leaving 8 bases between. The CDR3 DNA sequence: TGTGCCAGCAGCTTAAACTTAAGAACTGAAGCTTTCTTT. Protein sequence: CASSLNLRTEAFF.

Written as DNA, the CDR3 is TGTGCCAGCAGCCAAGACTCCGGGACAGAGAACACTGAAGCTTTCTTT. This sequence encodes CASSQDSGTENTEAFF. V usage is TRBV3-1 (or the pseudogene TRBV3-2) and J usage is TRBJ1-1, with 7 bases fitting TRBD1. The CDR3 contains 16 residues. Germline V gene data show CDR1 as LGHDT and CDR2 as YNNKEL (reference sequence). Trimming cost V 0 bases and J 1 base; bases outside gene matches: 5.

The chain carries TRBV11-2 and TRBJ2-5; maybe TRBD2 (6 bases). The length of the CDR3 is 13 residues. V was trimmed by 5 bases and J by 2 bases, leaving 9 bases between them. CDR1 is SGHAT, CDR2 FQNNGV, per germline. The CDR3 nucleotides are TGTGCCAGCAGCCGCGGGACTCAAGAGACCCAGTACTTC. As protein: CASSRGTQETQYF.

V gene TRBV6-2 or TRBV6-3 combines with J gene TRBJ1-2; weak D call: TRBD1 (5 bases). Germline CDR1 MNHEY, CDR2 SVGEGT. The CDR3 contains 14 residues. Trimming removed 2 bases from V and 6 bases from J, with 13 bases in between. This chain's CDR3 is CASSYEVREDGYTF. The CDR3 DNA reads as TGTGCCAGCAGTTACGAGGTCAGGGAGGATGGCTACACCTTC.

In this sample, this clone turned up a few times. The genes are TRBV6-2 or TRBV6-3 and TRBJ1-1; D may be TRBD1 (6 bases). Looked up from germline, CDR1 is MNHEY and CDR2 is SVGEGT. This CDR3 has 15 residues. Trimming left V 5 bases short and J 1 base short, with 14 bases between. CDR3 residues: CASSTIRDKNTEAFF. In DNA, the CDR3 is TGTGCCAGCAGTACAATCCGGGACAAGAACACTGAAGCTTTCTTT.

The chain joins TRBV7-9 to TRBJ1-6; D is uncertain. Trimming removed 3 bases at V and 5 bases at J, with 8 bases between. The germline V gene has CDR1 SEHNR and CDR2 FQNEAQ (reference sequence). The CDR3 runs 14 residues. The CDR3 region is CASSFVSDNSPLHF. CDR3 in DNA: TGTGCCAGCAGCTTCGTCAGTGATAATTCACCCCTCCACTTT. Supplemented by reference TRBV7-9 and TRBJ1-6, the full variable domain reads DTGVSQNPRHKITKRGQNVTFRCDPISEHNRLYWYRQTLGQGPEFLTYFQNEAQLEKSRLLSDRFSAERPKGSFSTLEIQRTEQGDSAMYLCASSFVSDNSPLHFGNGTRLTVT.

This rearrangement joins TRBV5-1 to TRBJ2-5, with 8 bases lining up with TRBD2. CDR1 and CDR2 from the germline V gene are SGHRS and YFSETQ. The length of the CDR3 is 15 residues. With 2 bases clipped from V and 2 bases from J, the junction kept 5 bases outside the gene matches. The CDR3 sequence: CASSLAGALQETQYF. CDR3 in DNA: TGCGCCAGCAGCTTAGCGGGGGCCCTACAAGAGACCCAGTACTTC.

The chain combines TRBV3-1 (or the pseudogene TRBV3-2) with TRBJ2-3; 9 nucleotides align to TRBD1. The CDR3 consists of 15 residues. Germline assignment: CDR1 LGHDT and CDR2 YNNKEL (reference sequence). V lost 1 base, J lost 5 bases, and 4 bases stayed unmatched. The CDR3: CASSQVGTGKDTQYF. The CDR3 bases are TGTGCCAGCAGCCAAGTTGGGACAGGGAAAGATACGCAGTATTTT.

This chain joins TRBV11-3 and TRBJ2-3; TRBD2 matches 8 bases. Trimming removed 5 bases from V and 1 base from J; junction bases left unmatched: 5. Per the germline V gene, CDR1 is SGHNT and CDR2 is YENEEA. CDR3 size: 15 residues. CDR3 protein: CASSPSGGRTDTQYF. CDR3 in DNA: TGTGCCAGCAGCCCAAGCGGGGGCCGCACAGATACGCAGTATTTT.

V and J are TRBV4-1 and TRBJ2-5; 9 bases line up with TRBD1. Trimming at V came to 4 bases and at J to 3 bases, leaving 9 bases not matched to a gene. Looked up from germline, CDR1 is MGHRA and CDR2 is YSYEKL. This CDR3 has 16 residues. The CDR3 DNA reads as TGCGCCAGCAGCCGCGGGAAGAGGACAGGGGAAGAGACCCAGTACTTC. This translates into CASSRGKRTGEETQYF.

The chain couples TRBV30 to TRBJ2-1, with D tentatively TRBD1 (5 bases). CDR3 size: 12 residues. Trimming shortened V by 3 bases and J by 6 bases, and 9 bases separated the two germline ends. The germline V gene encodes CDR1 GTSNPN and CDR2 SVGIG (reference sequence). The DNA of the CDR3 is TGTGCCTGGAGGTGGGGCGTCAATGAGCAGTTCTTC. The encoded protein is CAWRWGVNEQFF.

CDR3 in amino acids: CATRTVRGEEGGYTF. CDR3 bases: TGTGCCACCAGGACGGTCCGAGGGGAGGAAGGAGGCTACACCTTC. The V gene is TRBV15, the J gene TRBJ1-2; weak D call: TRBD1 (5 bases). The V end was cut by 6 bases, the J end by 8 bases, with 22 bases between. In germline, CDR1 is LNHNV, CDR2 YYDKDF (reference sequence). The CDR3 extends over 15 amino acids.

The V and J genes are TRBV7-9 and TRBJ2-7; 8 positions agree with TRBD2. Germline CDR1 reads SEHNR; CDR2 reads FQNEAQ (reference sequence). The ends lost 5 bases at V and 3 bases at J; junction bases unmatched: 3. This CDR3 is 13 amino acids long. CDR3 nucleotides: TGTGCCAGCAGCGCAAGCGGGGGCTACGAGCAGTACTTC. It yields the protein CASSASGGYEQYF.

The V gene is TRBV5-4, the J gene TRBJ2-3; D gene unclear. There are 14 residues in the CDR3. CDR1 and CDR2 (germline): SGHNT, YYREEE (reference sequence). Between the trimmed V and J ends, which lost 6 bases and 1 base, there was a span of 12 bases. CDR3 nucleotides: TGTGCCAGCACTCTTAATGTCCGCACAGATACGCAGTATTTT. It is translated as CASTLNVRTDTQYF. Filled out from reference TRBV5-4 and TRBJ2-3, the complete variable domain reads ETGVTQSPTHLIKTRGQQVTLRCSSQSGHNTVSWYQQALGQGPQFIFQYYREEENGRGNFPPRFSGLQFPNYSSELNVNALELDDSALYLCASTLNVRTDTQYFGPGTRLTVL.

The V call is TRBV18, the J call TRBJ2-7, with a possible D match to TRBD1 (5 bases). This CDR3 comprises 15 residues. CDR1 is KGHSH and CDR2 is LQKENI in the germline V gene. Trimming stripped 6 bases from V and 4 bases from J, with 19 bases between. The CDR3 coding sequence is TGTGCCAGCTCGCTGTCTCCCGGACATGAATACGAGCAGTACTTC. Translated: CASSLSPGHEYEQYF.

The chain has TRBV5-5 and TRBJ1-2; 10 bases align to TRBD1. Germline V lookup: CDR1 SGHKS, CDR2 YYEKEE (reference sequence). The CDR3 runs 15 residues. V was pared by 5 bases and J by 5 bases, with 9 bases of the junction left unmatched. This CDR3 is CASRGGTGVGYGYTF. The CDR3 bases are TGTGCCAGCAGAGGCGGGACAGGGGTAGGGTATGGCTACACCTTC.

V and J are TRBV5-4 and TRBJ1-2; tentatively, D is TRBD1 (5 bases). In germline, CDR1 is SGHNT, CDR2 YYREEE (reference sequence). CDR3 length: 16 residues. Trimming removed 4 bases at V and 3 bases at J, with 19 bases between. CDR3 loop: CASSLDGSGGDYGYTF. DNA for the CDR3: TGTGCCAGCAGCCTGGATGGGTCCGGGGGAGACTATGGCTACACCTTC.

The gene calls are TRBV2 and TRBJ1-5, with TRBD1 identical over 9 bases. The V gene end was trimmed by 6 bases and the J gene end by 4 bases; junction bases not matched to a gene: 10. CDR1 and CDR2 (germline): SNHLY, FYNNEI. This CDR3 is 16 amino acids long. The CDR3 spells CASRREGTGLNQPQHF. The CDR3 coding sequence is TGTGCCAGCAGGCGCGAGGGGACAGGGCTAAATCAGCCCCAGCATTTT.

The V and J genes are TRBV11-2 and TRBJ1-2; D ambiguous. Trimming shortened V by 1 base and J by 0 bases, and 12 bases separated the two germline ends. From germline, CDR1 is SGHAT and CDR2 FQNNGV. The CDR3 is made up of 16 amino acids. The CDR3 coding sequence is TGTGCCAGCAGCTTAGCCCCTGGCAGTGCTAACTATGGCTACACCTTC. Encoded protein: CASSLAPGSANYGYTF.

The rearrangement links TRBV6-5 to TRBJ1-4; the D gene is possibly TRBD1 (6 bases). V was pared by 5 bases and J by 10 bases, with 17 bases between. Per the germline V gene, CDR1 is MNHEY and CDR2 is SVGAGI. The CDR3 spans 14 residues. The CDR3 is CASSHGQGSGKLFF. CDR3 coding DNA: TGTGCCAGCAGTCATGGGCAGGGGTCAGGAAAACTGTTTTTT.

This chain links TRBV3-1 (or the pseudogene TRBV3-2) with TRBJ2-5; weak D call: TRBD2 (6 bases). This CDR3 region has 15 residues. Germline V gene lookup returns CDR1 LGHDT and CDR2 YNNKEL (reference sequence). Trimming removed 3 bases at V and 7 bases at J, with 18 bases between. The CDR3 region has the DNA TGTGCCAGCAGCCAGAGGGGTTTACAGGAGGGGACCCAGTACTTC. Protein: CASSQRGLQEGTQYF.

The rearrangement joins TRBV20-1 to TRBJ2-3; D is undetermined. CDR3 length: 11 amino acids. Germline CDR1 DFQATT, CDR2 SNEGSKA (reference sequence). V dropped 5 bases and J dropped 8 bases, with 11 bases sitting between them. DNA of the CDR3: TGCAGTGCTGCTCGTCGGGTTACGCAGTATTTT. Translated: CSAARRVTQYF.